The 18 T cell receptor beta chains below come from one sample, sequenced in a study of blood T cell repertoires in COVID-19. Here immunoSEQ multiplex PCR was the method, and the copy in TCRdb shows in-frame clones only, minus some. The sample has almost 95,000 clones, around 67% seen once. The sample comprised peripheral blood. The receptors stem from a woman in her sixties in a cohort sampled during active or convalescent COVID-19.

V is TRBV6-1 and J is TRBJ1-3; D might be TRBD1 (6 bases). The V end lost 2 bases, the J end lost 4 bases, and 9 bases lay between the germline ends. Germline V gives CDR1 MNHNS, CDR2 SASEGT. The CDR3 sequence is 14 residues long. This CDR3 is CASSENRVGNTIYF. CDR3 coding DNA: TGTGCCAGCAGTGAAAACAGGGTCGGAAACACCATATATTTT.

V gene TRBV15 combines with J gene TRBJ1-2, with TRBD1 matching 9 bases. Germline values: CDR1 LNHNV, CDR2 YYDKDF (reference sequence). The CDR3 sequence is 16 residues long. Unmatched junction bases numbered 7, after V lost 0 bases and J lost 5 bases. The CDR3 DNA is TGTGCCACCAGCAGAGATAAGGGGGACAGGGCATATGGCTACACCTTC. This translates into CATSRDKGDRAYGYTF.

The chain links TRBV19 to TRBJ1-1; maybe TRBD1 (5 bases). The CDR3 contains 15 residues. Germline assignment: CDR1 LNHDA and CDR2 SQIVND (reference sequence). Trimming pared 1 base from V and 4 bases from J, leaving 13 bases between. DNA of the CDR3: TGTGCCAGTAGTATAGGCAGGGCCGCCGGCACTGAAGCTTTCTTT. Translation: CASSIGRAAGTEAFF.

A single count supports this clone. The chain links TRBV9 to TRBJ2-7; 8 nucleotides line up with TRBD1. The CDR3 runs to 13 residues. With 2 bases clipped from V and 6 bases from J, the junction kept 4 bases outside the gene matches. CDR1 and CDR2 from the germline V gene are SGDLS and YYNGEE. The CDR3 here is CASSVDREPEQYF. For the CDR3, the DNA is TGTGCCAGCAGCGTGGACAGGGAGCCCGAGCAGTACTTC.

The CDR3 loop reads CASSLETSEDYEQYF. DNA of the CDR3: TGTGCCAGCAGCTTAGAGACTAGCGAGGACTACGAGCAGTACTTC. The V gene is TRBV7-9, the J gene TRBJ2-7, with TRBD2 matching over 8 bases. Germline V gene data show CDR1 as SEHNR and CDR2 as FQNEAQ (reference sequence). The V segment lost 1 base and the J segment 3 bases; nucleotides outside the gene matches: 5. The CDR3 runs 15 residues.

This clone occurred once. This rearrangement joins TRBV5-5 to TRBJ2-2; 9 nucleotides align to TRBD2. The CDR3 covers 15 residues. Per the germline V gene, CDR1 is SGHKS and CDR2 is YYEKEE (reference sequence). V was pared by 5 bases and J by 2 bases, with 4 bases of the junction left unmatched. The DNA for the CDR3 is TGTGCCAGCAGTATAGCGGGGGTCAACACCGGGGAGCTGTTTTTT. This codes for CASSIAGVNTGELFF. The full variable domain, with the rest looked up from reference TRBV5-5 and TRBJ2-2, is DAGVTQSPTHLIKTRGQQVTLRCSPISGHKSVSWYQQVLGQGPQFIFQYYEKEERGRGNFPDRFSARQFPNYSSELNVNALLLGDSALYLCASSIAGVNTGELFFGEGSRLTVL.

V and J are TRBV19 and TRBJ2-3; TRBD1 is a possible D gene (5 bases). CDR1 and CDR2 (germline): LNHDA, SQIVND (reference sequence). The CDR3 is made up of 16 amino acids. V was clipped by 6 bases and J by 1 base, with 17 bases between them. The CDR3 protein is CASRVSTGIRTDTQYF. DNA of the CDR3: TGTGCCAGTAGGGTGAGTACAGGAATCCGCACAGATACGCAGTATTTT.

This clone was found a few times. The rearrangement joins TRBV14 to TRBJ2-2, with D uncertain. Germline lookup yields CDR1 SGHDN and CDR2 FVKESK. V was shortened by 3 bases and J by 0 bases, with 11 bases between the two germline ends. This CDR3 has 16 amino acids. The CDR3 nucleotides are TGTGCCAGCAGCCACCAGACTCCACCGAACACCGGGGAGCTGTTTTTT. Amino acids: CASSHQTPPNTGELFF.

This clone has at least ten counts. The chain combines TRBV4-1 with TRBJ1-1, with TRBD1 matching over 7 bases. This CDR3 spans 16 amino acids. From germline, CDR1 is MGHRA and CDR2 YSYEKL. J lost 0 bases, V lost 0 bases, and 4 bases had no gene match. The DNA for the CDR3 is TGCGCCAGCAGCCAAGAAGGGGACAGACTGAACACTGAAGCTTTCTTT. Translated, it gives CASSQEGDRLNTEAFF.

This chain uses TRBV7-2 with TRBJ1-2; TRBD1 is a possible D gene (5 bases). The CDR3 has 17 amino acids. CDR1 and CDR2 (germline): SGHTA, FQGNSA. Trimming removed 1 base at V and 2 bases at J, with 17 bases between. CDR3 sequence (DNA): TGTGCCAGCAGCTTAGAAGTGGGCGGGGACCTCAACTATGGCTACACCTTC. The encoded protein is CASSLEVGGDLNYGYTF.

The rearrangement uses TRBV9 and TRBJ2-3; 7 bases are a match to TRBD2. The length of the CDR3 is 16 residues. V shed 0 bases and J 7 bases; nucleotides not matched to a gene: 11. Germline CDR1 SGDLS, CDR2 YYNGEE. The CDR3 region has the DNA TGTGCCAGCAGCGTAGCCCCTACTAGCGTAGGGCATACGCAGTATTTT. Translated: CASSVAPTSVGHTQYF.

The genes are TRBV4-2 and TRBJ2-3, with 12 bases matching TRBD2. Trimming at V came to 2 bases and at J to 6 bases, leaving 9 bases not matched to a gene. Per the germline V gene, CDR1 is LGHNA and CDR2 is YNFKEQ. This CDR3 region has 17 residues. The DNA for the CDR3 is TGTGCCAGCAGCCAATCCACTAGCGGGGGGACGCCGGATACGCAGTATTTT. Protein sequence: CASSQSTSGGTPDTQYF.

The chain joins TRBV6-6 to TRBJ1-2, with D unresolved. CDR1 MNHNY and CDR2 SVGAGI come from the germline V gene (reference sequence). Trimming removed 2 bases from V and 8 bases from J, with 9 bases in between. This CDR3 has 12 amino acids. The CDR3 sequence is CASSYEGRGYTF. CDR3 DNA: TGTGCCAGCAGTTACGAGGGTAGGGGCTACACCTTC.

V usage is TRBV3-1 (or the pseudogene TRBV3-2) and J usage is TRBJ2-3; TRBD2 matches at 11 bases. The CDR3 extends over 17 amino acids. With 1 base clipped from V and 4 bases from J, the junction kept 7 bases outside the gene matches. In germline, CDR1 is LGHDT, CDR2 YNNKEL (reference sequence). For the CDR3, the DNA is TGTGCCAGCAGCCAAGGACTAGCGGGGATTGTCCCAGATACGCAGTATTTT. Translating it yields CASSQGLAGIVPDTQYF.

V and J are TRBV19 and TRBJ2-5; TRBD2 agrees at 10 bases. V lost 6 bases and J lost 5; bases outside the gene matches: 6. There are 14 residues in the CDR3. CDR1 LNHDA and CDR2 SQIVND come from the germline V gene (reference sequence). The CDR3 DNA follows: TGTGCCAGTAGACAGCGGGGGGGTAGGGAGACCCAGTACTTC. This sequence encodes CASRQRGGRETQYF.

The chain recombines TRBV15 with TRBJ2-5, with 12 bases lining up with TRBD2. V trimming: 5 bases; J trimming: 13 bases; junction bases outside the gene matches: 11. Germline values: CDR1 LNHNV, CDR2 YYDKDF (reference sequence). The CDR3 is 14 amino acids. CDR3: CATSASGGGSRWYF. The CDR3 region has the DNA TGTGCCACCAGCGCTAGCGGGGGGGGGTCCCGGTGGTACTTC.

This chain joins TRBV6-5 and TRBJ1-2, with TRBD1 matching 7 bases. The CDR3 has 13 residues. Losses at the gene ends were 6 bases for V and 3 bases for J; bases not matched to a gene: 4. Germline V gene lookup returns CDR1 MNHEY and CDR2 SVGAGI. The CDR3 loop reads CASRKTGDYGYTF. As DNA, the CDR3 is TGTGCCAGCAGGAAAACAGGGGACTATGGCTACACCTTC.

The V gene is TRBV5-1, the J gene TRBJ1-2; TRBD1 matches at 11 bases. V dropped 0 bases and J dropped 8; count of bases not matched to a gene: 6. CDR3 size: 15 residues. Per the germline V gene, CDR1 is SGHRS and CDR2 is YFSETQ. The CDR3 loop reads CASSLAGTGGGGYTF. The CDR3 nucleotides read TGCGCCAGCAGCTTGGCCGGGACAGGGGGTGGGGGCTACACCTTC.